Following are 13 T cell receptor beta chains from one sample sequenced in a study of vaccination effects on CD4 cells after COVID-19. Measured with immunoSEQ multiplex PCR; TCRdb has only the in-frame clones, and not every one. Of 74,000 or so clones listed, around 80% are singletons. These TCRs are of unknown antigen specificity. ViraFEST expansion of antigen-specific CD4+ T cells with viral peptide pools preceded sequencing. At the end of roughly ten days of culture, CD4+ T cells were isolated. Negative nucleocapsid antibody tests before and after vaccination confirmed no previous SARS-CoV-2 infection. Here the sequenced sample was CD4+ T cells from PBMCs cultured with SARS-CoV-2 spike peptides, taken before COVID-19 vaccination. Receptors were obtained from a human donor who received a COVID-19 vaccine.

This sequence joins TRBV10-2 and TRBJ2-5; D not resolved. The length of the CDR3 is 16 residues. From germline, CDR1 is WSHSY and CDR2 SAAADI. The germline V and J ends were trimmed by 0 bases and 7 bases, with 18 bases remaining between them. The CDR3: CASSESKGTGGRTQYF. CDR3 DNA: TGCGCCAGCAGTGAGTCTAAGGGAACGGGTGGCAGGACCCAGTACTTC.

The rearrangement uses TRBV4-3 and TRBJ1-2; perhaps TRBD1 as D (5 bases). Germline CDR1 reads LGHNA; CDR2 reads YSLEER. V was clipped by 8 bases and J by 7 bases, with 14 bases between them. The CDR3 runs 12 residues. The CDR3 bases are TGCGCCAGCCCGACCGGGGGGACTGGCTACACCTTC. This encodes CASPTGGTGYTF.

J is TRBJ2-5 and V is TRBV7-8; D call uncertain. The CDR3 sequence is 12 residues long. CDR1 is SGHVS and CDR2 is FQNEAQ in the germline V gene. The V end lost 1 base, the J end lost 5 bases, and 5 bases lay between the germline ends. The CDR3 here is CASSLGSETQYF. The CDR3 DNA is TGTGCCAGCAGCTTAGGATCGGAGACCCAGTACTTC.

The V and J genes are TRBV7-2 and TRBJ1-2, with D maybe TRBD1 (5 bases). The CDR3 is 12 amino acids. Germline loops: CDR1 SGHTA, CDR2 FQGNSA. V dropped 5 bases and J dropped 8 bases, with 12 bases sitting between them. CDR3 nucleotide sequence: TGTGCCAGCAGCAACAGACAGCTCGGCTACACCTTC. Its protein is CASSNRQLGYTF.

The chain couples TRBV19 to TRBJ2-1; 7 bases map to TRBD1. Germline V CDR1 and CDR2: LNHDA, SQIVND (reference sequence). The CDR3 has 15 amino acids. V lost 6 bases to trimming and J lost 4 bases; unmatched junction nucleotides: 9. The CDR3 region is CASSPDRPFYNEQFF. DNA of the CDR3: TGTGCCAGTAGCCCGGACAGGCCGTTTTACAATGAGCAGTTCTTC.

This clone was counted only a few times. The V gene is TRBV5-6, the J gene TRBJ2-7; D is possibly TRBD1 (5 bases). This CDR3 comprises 12 residues. V was trimmed by 4 bases and J by 3 bases, leaving 8 bases between them. Germline V gene lookup returns CDR1 SGHDT and CDR2 YYEEEE. The chain's CDR3 is CASSRRGYEQYV. CDR3 nucleotide sequence: TGTGCCAGCAGCCGAAGGGGCTACGAGCAGTACGTC.

CDR3 in amino acids: CASGTGANEKLFF. The CDR3 DNA is TGTGCCAGCGGGACAGGGGCTAATGAAAAACTGTTTTTT. The V and J genes are TRBV2 and TRBJ1-4; TRBD1 matches 10 bases. Germline assignment: CDR1 SNHLY and CDR2 FYNNEI. J lost 3 bases, V lost 8 bases, and 0 bases had no gene match. The CDR3 is made up of 13 amino acids.

The rearrangement joins TRBV6-6 to TRBJ2-6, with D unresolved. Trimming left V 3 bases short and J 4 bases short, with 10 bases between. This CDR3 comprises 15 residues. The germline gives CDR1 MNHNY, CDR2 SVGAGI (reference sequence). CDR3 residues: CASSYSKMGANVLTF. CDR3 nucleotide sequence: TGTGCCAGCAGTTATTCCAAAATGGGGGCCAACGTCCTGACTTTC.

This chain uses TRBV23-1 with TRBJ2-1; D unresolved. TRBV23-1 is labeled an ORF, and its function is uncertain. The CDR3 runs to 17 residues. V was clipped by 9 bases and J by 5 bases, with 26 bases between them. Here the CDR3 DNA reads TGCGCCAGGCCCGGCGTGGAGCTAAGGAACCCCAACAATGAGCAGTTCTTC. Protein sequence: CARPGVELRNPNNEQFF.

There are a few counts of this clone. The chain is built from TRBV4-1 and TRBJ1-4; 8 bases fit TRBD1. Per the germline V gene, CDR1 is MGHRA and CDR2 is YSYEKL. Trimming cost V 3 bases and J 4 bases; bases outside gene matches: 7. CDR3 length: 16 residues. This CDR3 is CASSQAAGTGNEKLFF. The CDR3 DNA is TGCGCCAGCAGCCAGGCTGCCGGGACAGGTAATGAAAAACTGTTTTTT.

V usage is TRBV6-4 and J usage is TRBJ2-7, with D maybe TRBD1 (5 bases). The CDR3 is 19 amino acids. Per germline, CDR1 MRHNA and CDR2 SNTAGT. Trimming took off 0 bases at V and 7 bases at J, with 28 bases between the two ends. DNA for the CDR3: TGTGCCAGCAGTGACTCGATGTTTCCAGGGTCCCCCGTCTCGAGGGAGCAGTACGTC. Translating it yields CASSDSMFPGSPVSREQYV.

V gene TRBV6-5 combines with J gene TRBJ2-4; D gene ambiguous. Between the trimmed V and J ends, which lost 7 bases and 0 bases, there was a span of 10 bases. The CDR3 has 14 residues. CDR1 MNHEY and CDR2 SVGAGI come from the germline V gene. Written as DNA, the CDR3 is TGTGCCAGCACCATATCCCCAGCCAAAAACATTCAGTACTTC. Its translation: CASTISPAKNIQYF.

CDR3 bases: TGTGCCAGCAGCCTCAGACTAGCGGGGGACCAAGAGACCCAGTACTTC. Its protein is CASSLRLAGDQETQYF. The chain uses TRBV7-2 and TRBJ2-5; 12 bases line up with TRBD2. This CDR3 comprises 16 residues. The V segment lost 5 bases and the J segment 0 bases; nucleotides outside the gene matches: 4. Germline lookup yields CDR1 SGHTA and CDR2 FQGNSA.